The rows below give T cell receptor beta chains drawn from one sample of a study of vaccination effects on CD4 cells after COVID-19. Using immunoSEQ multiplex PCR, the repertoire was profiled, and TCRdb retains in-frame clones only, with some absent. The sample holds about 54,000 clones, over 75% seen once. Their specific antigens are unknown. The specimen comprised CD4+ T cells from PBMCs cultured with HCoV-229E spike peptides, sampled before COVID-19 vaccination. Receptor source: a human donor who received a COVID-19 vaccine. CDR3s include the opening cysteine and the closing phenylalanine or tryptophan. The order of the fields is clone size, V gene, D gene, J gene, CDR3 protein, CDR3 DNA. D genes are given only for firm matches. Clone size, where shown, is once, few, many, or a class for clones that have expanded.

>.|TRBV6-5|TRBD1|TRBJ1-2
CASRLQPGQGVGYTF
TGTGCCAGCAGGCTACAACCGGGACAGGGGGTCGGCTACACCTTC
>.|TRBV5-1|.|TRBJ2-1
CASSLAGRSEQFF
TGCGCCAGCAGCTTGGCAGGGCGGAGTGAGCAGTTCTTC
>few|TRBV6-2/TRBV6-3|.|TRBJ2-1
CASSRRTALSYNEQFF
TGTGCCAGCAGTCGAAGGACAGCTCTATCCTACAATGAGCAGTTCTTC
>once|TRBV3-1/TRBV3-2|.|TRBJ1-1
CASSHNRALSEAFF
TGTGCCAGCAGCCATAACAGGGCCCTATCTGAAGCTTTCTTT
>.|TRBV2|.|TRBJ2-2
CASRDSLNTGELFF
TGTGCCAGCAGGGACTCGCTGAACACCGGGGAGCTGTTTTTT
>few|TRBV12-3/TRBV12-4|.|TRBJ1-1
CASSFRTNTEAFF
TGTGCCAGCAGTTTTAGGACGAACACTGAAGCTTTCTTT
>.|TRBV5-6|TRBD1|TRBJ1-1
CASSSTRTGGSEAFF
TGTGCCAGCAGCTCCACCAGGACAGGGGGCTCTGAAGCTTTCTTT
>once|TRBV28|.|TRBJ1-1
CASSLSDTEAFF
TGTGCCAGCAGTTTGTCGGACACTGAAGCTTTCTTT
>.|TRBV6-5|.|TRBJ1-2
CASSTSGTANYGYTF
TGTGCCAGCAGTACCTCCGGGACGGCCAACTATGGCTACACCTTC
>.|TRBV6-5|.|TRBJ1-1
CASSRFKIPNTEAFF
TGTGCCAGCAGCCGATTCAAGATACCGAACACTGAAGCTTTCTTT
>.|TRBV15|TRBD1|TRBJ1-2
CATSKTRDSYMRYTF
TGTGCCACCAGCAAAACGCGGGACAGTTATATGCGCTACACCTTC
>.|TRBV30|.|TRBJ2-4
CAWSDLGVVSKNIQYF
TGTGCCTGGAGTGATCTGGGAGTGGTATCCAAAAACATTCAGTACTTC
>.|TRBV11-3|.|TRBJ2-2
CASSLGGGQPGELFF
TGTGCCAGCAGCTTAGGGGGCGGACAACCCGGGGAGCTGTTTTTT
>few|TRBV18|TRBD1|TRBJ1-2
CASSPQTGNYGYTF
TGTGCCAGCTCACCACAGACAGGGAATTATGGCTACACCTTC
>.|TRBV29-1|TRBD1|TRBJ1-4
CSVGDRANEKLFF
TGCAGCGTTGGGGACAGGGCTAATGAAAAACTGTTTTTT
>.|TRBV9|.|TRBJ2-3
CASSKAGDRDTQYF
TGTGCCAGCAGCAAAGCAGGCGACCGAGATACGCAGTATTTT
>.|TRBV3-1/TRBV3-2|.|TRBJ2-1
CASSQANEQFF
TGTGCCAGCAGCCAGGCCAATGAGCAGTTCTTC
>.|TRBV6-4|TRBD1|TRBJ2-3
CAGRGRVTDTQYF
TGTGCCGGCAGGGGGCGAGTTACAGATACGCAGTATTTT
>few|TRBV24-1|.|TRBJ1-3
CATSDSGIGNTIYF
TGTGCCACCAGTGATTCAGGGATTGGAAACACCATATATTTT
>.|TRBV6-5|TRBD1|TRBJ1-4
CASSRDRGNEKLFF
TGTGCCAGCAGTAGGGACAGGGGAAATGAAAAACTGTTTTTT
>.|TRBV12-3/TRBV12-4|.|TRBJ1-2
CASSPWRRSGYTF
TGTGCCAGCAGCCCGTGGAGGCGGAGTGGCTACACCTTC
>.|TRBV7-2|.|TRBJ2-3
CASSLTGRPDTQYF
TGTGCCAGCAGCTTGACGGGGAGGCCAGATACGCAGTATTTT
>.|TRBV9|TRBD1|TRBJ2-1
CASSATGQLISSYNEQFF
TGTGCCAGCAGCGCCACGGGACAGTTGATTAGCTCCTACAATGAGCAGTTCTTC
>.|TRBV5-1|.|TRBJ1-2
CASSLSGAYGYTF
TGCGCCAGCAGCTTGTCAGGGGCCTATGGCTACACCTTC
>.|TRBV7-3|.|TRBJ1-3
CASSLNPGNTIYF
TGTGCCAGCAGCTTAAACCCAGGAAACACCATATATTTT
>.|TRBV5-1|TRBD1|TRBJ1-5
CASSPDRGNQPQHF
TGCGCCAGCAGCCCCGACAGGGGGAATCAGCCCCAGCATTTT
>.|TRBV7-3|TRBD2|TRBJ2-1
CASSLILGAGSGGANEQFF
TGTGCCAGCAGCTTAATTTTGGGGGCGGGTAGCGGGGGGGCCAATGAGCAGTTCTTC
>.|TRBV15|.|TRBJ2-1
CATSRDPGEKEQFF
TGTGCCACCAGCAGAGATCCGGGGGAGAAAGAGCAGTTCTTC
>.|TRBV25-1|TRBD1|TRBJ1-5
CASSAGTGVGQPQHF
TGTGCCAGCAGTGCGGGGACAGGGGTAGGTCAGCCCCAGCATTTT
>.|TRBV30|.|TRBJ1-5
CAWSRALYQPQHF
TGTGCCTGGAGCCGGGCCTTATATCAGCCCCAGCATTTT
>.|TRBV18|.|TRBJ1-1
CASSPPKAPAFF
TGTGCCAGCTCACCACCGAAGGCCCCCGCTTTCTTT
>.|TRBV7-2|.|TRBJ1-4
CASSLGRGSEKLFF
TGTGCCAGCAGCTTAGGGAGAGGTAGTGAAAAACTGTTTTTT
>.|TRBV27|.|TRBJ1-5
CASSNIDQPQHF
TGTGCCAGCAGTAACATAGATCAGCCCCAGCATTTT
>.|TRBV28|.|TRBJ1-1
CASSFPRAGANTEAFF
TGTGCCAGCAGTTTCCCTCGTGCAGGGGCAAACACTGAAGCTTTCTTT
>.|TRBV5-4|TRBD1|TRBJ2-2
CASSQIQGSANTGELFF
TGTGCCAGCAGCCAAATACAGGGGTCGGCGAACACCGGGGAGCTGTTTTTT
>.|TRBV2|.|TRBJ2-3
CASSARRDTDTQYF
TGTGCCAGCAGTGCGAGAAGGGACACAGATACGCAGTATTTT
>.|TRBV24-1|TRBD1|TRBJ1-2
CATSDWGQGTYGYTF
TGTGCCACCAGTGATTGGGGACAGGGGACCTATGGCTACACCTTC
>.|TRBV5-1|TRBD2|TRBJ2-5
CASSLLAQPETQYF
TGCGCCAGCAGCTTACTAGCGCAGCCGGAGACCCAGTACTTC
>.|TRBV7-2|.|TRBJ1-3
CASSLQGLSGNTIYF
TGTGCCAGCAGCTTACAGGGCCTCTCTGGAAACACCATATATTTT
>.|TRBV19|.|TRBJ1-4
CASRERGVYEKLFF
TGTGCCAGTAGGGAGAGGGGGGTATATGAAAAACTGTTTTTT
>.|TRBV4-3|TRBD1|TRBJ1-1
CASSQDLRDSDMNTEAFF
TGCGCCAGCAGCCAAGATCTCCGGGACAGTGACATGAACACTGAAGCTTTCTTT
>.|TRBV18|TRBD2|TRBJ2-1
CASSPYVGSGGNEQFF
TGTGCCAGCTCACCATATGTCGGTAGCGGGGGGAATGAGCAGTTCTTC
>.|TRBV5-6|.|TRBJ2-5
CASSPLTITQETQYF
TGTGCCAGCAGCCCATTGACCATCACCCAAGAGACCCAGTACTTC
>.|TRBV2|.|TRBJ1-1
CASSVTTPNTEAFF
TGTGCCAGCAGTGTAACGACCCCGAACACTGAAGCTTTCTTT
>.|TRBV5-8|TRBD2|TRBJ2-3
CASPSALAGGSGTDTQYF
TGTGCCAGCCCCAGCGCTCTAGCGGGGGGCTCGGGCACAGATACGCAGTATTTT
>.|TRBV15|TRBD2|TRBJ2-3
CATSRTSGESTDTQYF
TGTGCCACCAGCAGGACTAGCGGGGAAAGCACAGATACGCAGTATTTT
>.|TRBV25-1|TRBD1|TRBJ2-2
CASSGSTTGMNTGELFF
TGTGCCAGCAGTGGATCCACGACAGGGATGAACACCGGGGAGCTGTTTTTT
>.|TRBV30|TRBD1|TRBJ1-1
CAWSVEQGARAFF
TGTGCCTGGAGTGTAGAACAGGGGGCCCGAGCTTTCTTT
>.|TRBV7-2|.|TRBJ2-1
CASSAGGRAQFF
TGTGCCAGCAGCGCAGGCGGCAGGGCGCAGTTCTTC
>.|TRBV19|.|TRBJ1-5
CASSPIGGVSSQPQHF
TGTGCCAGTAGTCCCATCGGAGGGGTGTCGAGTCAGCCCCAGCATTTT
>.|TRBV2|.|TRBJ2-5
CASILGGQQETQYF
.
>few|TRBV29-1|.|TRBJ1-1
CSALPDLGEAFF
TGCAGCGCGTTACCGGATCTGGGTGAAGCTTTCTTT
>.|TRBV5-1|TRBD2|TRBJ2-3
CASSLVPQIGTRGDTQYF
TGCGCCAGCAGCTTGGTGCCACAGATCGGGACTAGAGGAGATACGCAGTATTTT
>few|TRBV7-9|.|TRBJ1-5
CASSFPNQPQHF
TGTGCCAGCAGCTTCCCCAATCAGCCCCAGCATTTT
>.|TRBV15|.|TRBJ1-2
CATSRDRNYGYTF
TGTGCCACCAGCAGAGACAGGAACTATGGCTACACCTTC
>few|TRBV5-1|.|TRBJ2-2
CASSLVSGVNTGELFF
TGCGCCAGCAGCTTGGTTTCAGGAGTCAACACCGGGGAGCTGTTTTTT
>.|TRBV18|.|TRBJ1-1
CASSPNMNTEAFF
TGTGCCAGCTCACCCAATATGAACACTGAAGCTTTCTTT
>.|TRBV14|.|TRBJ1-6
CASSQGVGPYNSPLHF
TGTGCCAGCAGCCAAGGGGTAGGCCCCTATAATTCACCCCTCCACTTT
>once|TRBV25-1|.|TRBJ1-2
CASSDRRGNYGYTF
TGTGCCAGCAGTGACCGGAGGGGTAACTATGGCTACACCTTC
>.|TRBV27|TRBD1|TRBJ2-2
CASSLRQGLNGELFF
TGTGCCAGCAGTTTAAGACAGGGGTTAAACGGGGAGCTGTTTTTT